These T cell receptor beta chains were read from a single sample in a study of PD-1 blockade in classical Hodgkin lymphoma. Profiled with immunoSEQ multiplex PCR; TCRdb holds only in-frame clones, not every one. The table includes 45,000 to 60,000 clones, 81% detected once. The specimen comprised peripheral blood mononuclear cells (PBMCs), sampled at baseline. These receptors were taken from a human donor with classical Hodgkin lymphoma. CDR3s include the opening cysteine and the closing phenylalanine or tryptophan. Each record gives: J gene, D gene, V gene, clone size, CDR3 DNA, CDR3 protein. D genes are given only for firm matches. The listing skips clone size in some rows; elsewhere it reads once, few, many or a size class.

>TRBJ2-3|-|TRBV9|-
TGTGCCAGCAGCGTAGACCCACACACAGATACGCAGTATTTT
CASSVDPHTDTQYF
>TRBJ2-3|TRBD2|TRBV29-1|once
TGCAGCCCCTCACTAGCGGGCACAGATACGCAGTATTTT
CSPSLAGTDTQYF
>TRBJ2-7|-|TRBV7-2|once
TGTGCCAGCAGCTTAGGGTCGGGGAACTCCTACGAGCAGTACTTC
CASSLGSGNSYEQYF
>TRBJ2-1|TRBD2|TRBV30|-
TGTGCCTGGAGTGGGCTCCACTCTCTAGCGGGAAGGTACAATGAGCAGTTCTTC
CAWSGLHSLAGRYNEQFF
>TRBJ2-5|TRBD1|TRBV5-8|-
TGTGCCAGCAGCCCGGGGACAGGAGAAGAGACCCAGTACTTC
CASSPGTGEETQYF
>TRBJ2-5|TRBD2|TRBV11-3|-
TGTGCCAGCAGTACCGGGACTAGCGGTCAAGAGACCCAGTACTTC
CASSTGTSGQETQYF
>TRBJ1-6|TRBD1|TRBV4-1|once
TGCGCCAGCAGCCAAGGCCGGGACAGGCTATATAATTCACCCCTCCACTTT
CASSQGRDRLYNSPLHF
>TRBJ1-2|TRBD1|TRBV6-5|medium-sized
TGTGCCAGCAGTTACGTGACAGGGCGAGGCGGCTACACCTTC
CASSYVTGRGGYTF
>TRBJ1-5|-|TRBV7-9|-
TGTGCCAGCAGCCATGAGTTGGGTGGTCAGCCCCAGCATTTT
CASSHELGGQPQHF
>TRBJ2-5|-|TRBV6-6|-
TGTGCCAGCAGAGCAGGGAATCAAGAGACCCAGTACTTC
CASRAGNQETQYF
>TRBJ2-2|-|TRBV7-2|-
TGTGCCAGCAGCTCCGGGTCGGAGACCGGGGAGCTGTTTTTT
CASSSGSETGELFF
>TRBJ2-1|-|TRBV5-4|-
TGTGCCAGCAGGCCTAGTTTTTCCCAAATTGGCGGCAATGAGCAGTTCTTC
CASRPSFSQIGGNEQFF
>TRBJ2-1|TRBD2|TRBV7-9|-
TGTGCCAGCAGCTTAGCGAAGCCTAGCGGGAGAGGGTACAATGAGCAGTTCTTC
CASSLAKPSGRGYNEQFF
>TRBJ2-1|-|TRBV21-1|-
TGTGCCAGCTGCCCGGGACTAGCACCCTACAATGAGCAGTTCTTC
CASCPGLAPYNEQFF
>TRBJ1-1|-|TRBV10-3|-
TGTGCCATCGGAAAGGGGATCGACACTGAAGCTTTCTTT
CAIGKGIDTEAFF
>TRBJ2-5|TRBD2|TRBV15|-
TGTGCCACCAGCAGAGGGGGGGCTGCGGGAGGGCCCCAAGAGACCCAGTACTTC
CATSRGGAAGGPQETQYF
>TRBJ2-7|-|TRBV7-9|-
TGTGCCAGCAGCTTATTAGGGGACGAGCAGTACTTC
CASSLLGDEQYF
>TRBJ2-4|TRBD1|TRBV7-2|-
TGTGCCAGCAGCTTAACATCCTTCAGGGGGCAAAGCATTCAGTACTTC
CASSLTSFRGQSIQYF
>TRBJ1-3|TRBD1|TRBV15|-
TGTGCCACCAGCAGAGATCGGACAGGGGCAGACACCATATATTTT
CATSRDRTGADTIYF
>TRBJ2-5|-|TRBV6-5|-
TGTGCCAGCAGCCTCTACCCCCCCCTAGAGACCCAGTACTTC
CASSLYPPLETQYF
>TRBJ2-1|TRBD2|TRBV7-8|-
TGTGCCAGCAGCTTCTACATAGCGGGAGGCTCCTACAATGAGCAGTTCTTC
CASSFYIAGGSYNEQFF
>TRBJ2-5|TRBD2|TRBV30|-
TGTGCCTGGAACGGAGATAAAAGCGGGAGGGCCAGGGAGACCCAGTACTTC
CAWNGDKSGRARETQYF
>TRBJ2-3|-|TRBV2|-
TGTGCCAGCTTTTCGCCAGGGTGGACAGATACGCAGTATTTT
CASFSPGWTDTQYF
>TRBJ1-5|-|TRBV7-9|-
TGTGCCAGCAGCTCCTTCAATCAGCCCCAGCATTTT
CASSSFNQPQHF
>TRBJ1-1|-|TRBV30|-
TGTGCCTGGAGTGTAGTTCAGGGCTCGAACACTGAAGCTTTCTTT
CAWSVVQGSNTEAFF
>TRBJ1-2|-|TRBV7-9|-
TGTGCCAGCAGCTTAGCGCGGGCAGGCTATGGCTACACCTTC
CASSLARAGYGYTF
>TRBJ2-2|-|TRBV4-3|-
TGCGCCAGCAGCCAAGAGGGTGGGGTAAACACCGGGGAGCTGTTTTTT
CASSQEGGVNTGELFF
>TRBJ2-3|TRBD2|TRBV5-4|once
TGTGCCAGCAGCTTGTCTTCCCTAGCGGGAGGTAGCACAGATACGCAGTATTTT
CASSLSSLAGGSTDTQYF